This TCR beta chain derives from a study of cytomegalovirus exposure and HLA in healthy donors. The wider study: Most genotyped donors, roughly 83% of roughly 400, had Caucasian-associated genetic ancestry. Findings and caveats of the study: After further analysis at a later stage, roughly 15,000 TCR beta sequences were associated with HLA alleles at 0.05 false discovery rate. When analyzed later, a missense DCLRE1C variant was found to be linked to TCR beta V- and J-gene trimming. Reports showed the classifier diagnosing cytomegalovirus status with high specificity and sensitivity.

Points on this clone: Its specificity is unknown.

The germline CDR1 and CDR2 sequences are SGHRS and YFSETQ. The length of the CDR3 is 13 residues. V shed 3 bases, J shed 8 bases, and the junction held 7 bases outside the gene matches. Primers: 60 Vbeta forward and 13 Jbeta reverse. Generated by immunoSEQ multiplex PCR, the TCRdb table keeps only in-frame clones and is missing some. The table lists about 160,000 clones, over 70% of them singletons, with approximately 1.4% in the top ten. Sequenced: PBMCs. The TCR was taken from a woman in her 30s in good health and CMV-seronegative. This sequence joins TRBV5-1 and TRBJ2-5; 7 positions agree with TRBD1. CDR3 residues: CASSSGGTETQYF. Written as DNA, the CDR3 is TGCGCCAGCAGCTCAGGGGGAACGGAAACCCAGTACTTC. The full variable domain, its missing parts supplied by reference TRBV5-1 and TRBJ2-5, is KAGVTQTPRYLIKTRGQQVTLSCSPISGHRSVSWYQQTPGQGLQFLFEYFSETQRNKGNFPGRFSGRQFSNSRSEMNVSTLELGDSALYLCASSSGGTETQYFGPGTRLLVL.